This T cell receptor (beta chain) emerged from a study of cytomegalovirus exposure and HLA in healthy donors. Study observations and caveats: In a later analysis, a missense DCLRE1C variant was linked to TCR beta V- and J-gene trimming.

Healthy bone marrow donors made up the cohort. The study sampled nominally healthy donors, though unrecorded immune exposures were likely. With regard to this clone: Its antigen is unknown.

60 Vbeta and 13 Jbeta primers were used in PCR. Only in-frame clones appear in the TCRdb table, and some are missing; sequencing was by immunoSEQ multiplex PCR. The sample contains around 120,000 clones, around a tenth of which appear only once. Sequencing was carried out using PBMCs. This receptor was identified in a man aged 25 to 40 in good health and CMV-seronegative.

The CDR3 here is CASSTLQGGWSYEQYF. CDR3 nucleotide sequence: TGTGCCAGCAGTACGTTACAGGGGGGTTGGTCCTACGAGCAGTACTTC. This chain uses TRBV27 with TRBJ2-7; 8 nucleotides align to TRBD1. There are 16 residues in the CDR3. Germline V CDR1 and CDR2: MNHEY, SMNVEV (reference sequence). The V and J ends lost 5 bases and 1 base, in that order; junction bases with no gene match: 10.